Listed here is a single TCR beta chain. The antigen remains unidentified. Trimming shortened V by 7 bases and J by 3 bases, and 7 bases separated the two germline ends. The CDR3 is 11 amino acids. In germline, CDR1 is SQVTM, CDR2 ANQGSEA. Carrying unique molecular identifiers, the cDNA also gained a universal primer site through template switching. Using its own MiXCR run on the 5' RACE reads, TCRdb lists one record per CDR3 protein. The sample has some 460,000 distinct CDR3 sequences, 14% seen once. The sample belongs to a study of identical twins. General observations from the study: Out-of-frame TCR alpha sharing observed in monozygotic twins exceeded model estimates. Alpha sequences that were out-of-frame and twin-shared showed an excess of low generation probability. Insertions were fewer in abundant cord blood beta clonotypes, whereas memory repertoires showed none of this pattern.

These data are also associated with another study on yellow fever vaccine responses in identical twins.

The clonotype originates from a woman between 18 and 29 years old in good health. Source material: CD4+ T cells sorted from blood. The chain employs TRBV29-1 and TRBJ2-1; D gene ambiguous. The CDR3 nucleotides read TGCAGCGGTGCCGGCTACAATGAGCAGTTCTTC. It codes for CSGAGYNEQFF.